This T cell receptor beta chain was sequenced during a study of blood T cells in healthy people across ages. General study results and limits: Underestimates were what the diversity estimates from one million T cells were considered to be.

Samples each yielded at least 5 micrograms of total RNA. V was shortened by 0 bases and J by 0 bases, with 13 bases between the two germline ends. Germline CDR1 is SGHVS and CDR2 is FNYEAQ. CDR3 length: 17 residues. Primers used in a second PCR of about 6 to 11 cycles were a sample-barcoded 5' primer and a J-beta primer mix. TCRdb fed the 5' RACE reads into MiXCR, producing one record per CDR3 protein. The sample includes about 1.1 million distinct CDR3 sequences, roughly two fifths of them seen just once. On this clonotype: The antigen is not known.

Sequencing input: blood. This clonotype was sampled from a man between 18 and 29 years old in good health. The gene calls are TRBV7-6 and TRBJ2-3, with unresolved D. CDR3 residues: CASSLAAMSSSTDTQYF. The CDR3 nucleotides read TGTGCCAGCAGCTTAGCAGCGATGTCATCTAGCACAGATACGCAGTATTTT.